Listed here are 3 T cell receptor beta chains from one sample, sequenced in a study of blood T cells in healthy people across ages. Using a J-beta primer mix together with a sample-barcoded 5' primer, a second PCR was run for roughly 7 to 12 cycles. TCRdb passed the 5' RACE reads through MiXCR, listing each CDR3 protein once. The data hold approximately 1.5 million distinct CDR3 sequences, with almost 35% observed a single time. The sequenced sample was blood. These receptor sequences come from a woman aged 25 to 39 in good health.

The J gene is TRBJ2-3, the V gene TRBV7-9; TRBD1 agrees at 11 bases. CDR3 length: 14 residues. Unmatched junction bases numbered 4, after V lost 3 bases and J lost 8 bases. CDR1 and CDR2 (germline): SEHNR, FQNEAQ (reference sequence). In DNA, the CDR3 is TGTGCCAGCAGCTTGGGGACAGGGGGACGTACGCAGTATTTT. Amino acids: CASSLGTGGRTQYF.

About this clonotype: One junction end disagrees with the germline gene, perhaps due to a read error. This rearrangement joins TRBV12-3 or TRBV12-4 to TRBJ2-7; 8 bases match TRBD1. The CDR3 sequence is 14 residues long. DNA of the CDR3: TGTGCCGGCAGTGGGCCCGGACAGGGCAACGAGCAGTACTTC. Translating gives CAGSGPGQGNEQYF.

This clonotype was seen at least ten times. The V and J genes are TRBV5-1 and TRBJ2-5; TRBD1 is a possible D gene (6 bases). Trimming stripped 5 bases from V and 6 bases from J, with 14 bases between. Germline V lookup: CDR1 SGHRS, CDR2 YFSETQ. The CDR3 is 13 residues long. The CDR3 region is CASSQGPSQTQYF. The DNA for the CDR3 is TGCGCCAGCAGTCAGGGGCCCTCCCAGACCCAGTACTTC.